Described below is a single TCR beta chain sequence and its context. The data originate from a study of cytomegalovirus exposure and HLA in healthy donors. The PCR was carried out with 60 Vbeta primers and 13 Jbeta primers. Data came from immunoSEQ multiplex PCR; TCRdb stores just in-frame clones and leaves some out. The sample contains 130,000 to 150,000 clones, 75% to 80% of which appear only once. The CDR3 loop spans 14 amino acids. Deletions cut 3 bases from V and 7 bases from J, with 12 bases between. The germline CDR1 and CDR2 sequences are SGHVS and FQNEAQ. The sequence was collected from a man aged 35 to 55 in good health and CMV-seropositive. The sample comprised PBMCs. The V and J genes are TRBV7-8 and TRBJ2-2, with D uncertain. The CDR3 protein is CASSFPASGGELFF. CDR3 coding DNA: TGTGCCAGCAGCTTTCCAGCGTCGGGCGGGGAGCTGTTTTTT.